This TCR beta chain was obtained from a study of blood T cell repertoires in COVID-19. Study summary: Researchers got acute and convalescent COVID-19 samples from the United States, Italy and Spain.

The CDR3 is 15 amino acids. Per the germline V gene, CDR1 is LGHDT and CDR2 is YNNKEL (reference sequence). V shed 5 bases and J shed 1 base, with 12 bases lying between them. Cohort assignment relied on participant-reported clinical history. Either two negative PCRs, clearance, or symptom resolution qualified Cohort 3 donors as recovered. Only in-frame clones appear in the TCRdb table, and some are missing; sequencing was by immunoSEQ multiplex PCR. This sample carries over 250,000 clones, roughly nine tenths of them seen once, and the ten largest clones take 2.6%. This TCR derives from a woman aged 18-35 years who had recovered from COVID-19. The chain recombines TRBV3-1 (or the pseudogene TRBV3-2) with TRBJ1-5, with D tentatively TRBD1 (6 bases). Sequencing was carried out using PBMCs or T cells enriched from blood (not recorded which). The CDR3, as DNA: TGTGCCAGCAGCGAGGGGGACGGGAGCAATCAGCCCCAGCATTTT. Protein product: CASSEGDGSNQPQHF.